Described below is a single T cell receptor (beta chain) sequence and its context. This clone's antigen is unknown. No per-base quality is available; no much larger clone lies one base away. The library was made by the immunoSEQ multiplex PCR assay. For the multiplex PCR, a mixture combining 60 forward primers for TCR Vbeta segments and 13 reverse primers for TCR Jbeta segments was used. The CDR3 region of rearranged TCR beta genes was amplified from genomic DNA by a multiplex PCR assay. On the Illumina HiSeq System, the amplified TCR beta libraries were sequenced as 87-base-pair reads. The source study handled its data this way. Across the roughly 670 repertoires, a later analysis counted some 80 million unique TCR beta chains, roughly 11 million of which were shared by at least two donors. To remove PCR and sequencing errors, raw reads were error-corrected and collapsed into unique sequences using a nearest-neighbor algorithm that merged closely related sequences. V, D and J gene segments were assigned by aligning CDR3 sequences to IMGT reference sequences. For a sequence to be retained, at least a six-nucleotide match to both a V gene segment and a J gene segment was required. Rearrangements were classified as productive when the CDR3 lacked stop codons and remained in frame with V and J, and all other rearrangements were classified as non-productive. Following IMGT convention, CDR3 was defined as the stretch from the second conserved V-encoded cysteine to the conserved J-encoded phenylalanine. The earlier analysis of approximately 500 of the donors excluded sequences that lacked an unambiguous match to a single V gene segment. In an earlier analysis of 450 to 700 of the donors, V segments were called functional above 56.7% productive rearrangements and were called segregating when the between-donor standard deviation exceeded 5%. A statistical classification framework was built to diagnose cytomegalovirus status from the catalog of TCR beta chain sequences. In a later analysis, V and J genes were assigned by comparing TCR nucleotide sequences against IMGT/GENE-DB human TR gene sequences. Using the TCRdist pipeline, a later analysis assigned CDR3 sequences along with most-parsimonious VDJ recombination scenarios. In a later analysis, each TCR beta chain was defined by its CDR3 amino acid sequence together with its V-gene family, and reads without a unique V-gene family were excluded. A later analysis removed 550 to 650 highly shared, low-generation-probability nucleotide sequences to deal with suspected cross-contamination and a sequencing artifact. A later analysis calculated a clonal expansion index for each public chain from normalized within-repertoire ranks of inferred template counts. In a later analysis, generation probabilities were computed with a VDJ recombination model fitted to out-of-frame rearrangements, and the resulting probabilities were checked against IGoR. In a later analysis, TCR-TCR, TCR-HLA and TCR-CMV co-occurrence was scored with hypergeometric tests, and a repertoire-size bias correction was applied to TCR pairs. To estimate false discovery rates, a later analysis permuted the HLA or CMV assignments 20 times. In a later analysis, co-occurring TCRs were grouped using DBSCAN, and TCRdist sequence similarity was added for clustering within HLA-allele-positive subsets. Repertoires with fewer than 30,000 or more than 120,000 public chains were left out of co-occurrence clustering, as were a few repertoires with anomalous nucleotide sharing. TCRdb retrieved this table from immuneACCESS and kept in-frame rearrangements only. Not all clones are present; in checked studies, unresolved V genes account for under half, and no reason is known for the remainder. Clone size and the V and J calls come from that table; the DNA yielded D and trimming. A total of around 150,000 clones appear in this sample, 76% of them only once. Of the sample, 1.8% falls within the top ten clones.

The data originate from a study of cytomegalovirus exposure and HLA in healthy donors (dated by TCRdb to about 2017). As for the study more broadly: An earlier analysis of some 500 of the donors reported about 250 Gb of sequence data and 117 million unique TCR beta sequences from roughly 180 million T cells. Roughly 300 gigabases of sequencing data and tens of millions of unique TCR sequences were included in an early release covering around 600 HLA-typed donors. Among the roughly 390 genotyped donors, about 83% belonged to the genetic ancestry cluster associated with self-reported Caucasian donors. The aim of the study was to test whether cataloging public T cell receptors could identify signatures of past pathogen exposure. Using immunosequencing, the study profiled T cell repertoires from some 670 subjects and related those repertoires to cytomegalovirus serostatus. A separate validation cohort of approximately 120 different subjects was used in addition to the approximately 670-subject first cohort. To predict cytomegalovirus infection status, the study combined high-throughput TCR immunosequencing, statistical association of individual TCRs with disease status, and machine learning. In a later analysis, previously published TCR beta repertoires from some 640 donors were re-analyzed and high-resolution HLA genotyping was added so that TCR occurrence patterns could be studied. Rather than drawing on any new phenotypic data, the later analysis identified candidate immune exposures from TCR beta sequences and the way those sequences occurred across donors. In an earlier analysis of around 540 of the donors, high-throughput TCR beta sequencing was used to judge whether each TCR beta V gene segment behaved as functional or pseudogenic. Donor age, sex, ethnicity and CMV serostatus were collected together with the repertoire data. In a later genetic analysis, genome-wide SNP genotypes for about three fifths of the 666 donors were used, and that subset was treated as a discovery cohort. Every discovery cohort repertoire had been produced on one sequencing platform. HLA typing included class I and class II loci at four-digit resolution. The number of donors typed differed by locus, with 629-630 for A, B, C, DRB1 and DQB1, around 520 for DQA1, 606 for DPA1, and 450 to 480 for DPB1. About five DR-DQ haplotypes were handled as single units for association and clustering, since linkage in the cohort was strong. Across around 400 genotyped donors of the cohort, an average of roughly 250,000 unique TCR beta nucleotide sequences per donor were sequenced, and 15% to 20% of those sequences were non-productive. Summary of the overall study and its limitations: Assigning TCR associations to individual alleles was difficult when HLA alleles, especially DR and DQ, strongly co-occurred. Across donors, most TCR sequences were observed very rarely, whereas some public TCRs were present in many individuals. This cohort had only TCR beta chains sequenced, and the lack of alpha or paired-chain data limited which features could be detected. The presence/absence analyses assumed that sequencing depth was roughly uniform across donors, and that assumption may not be true. The authors suggested that the approach could potentially be generalized to other disease states and immunological phenotypes. Because HLA typing was missing for some donors at each locus, association tests included only the typed subset. The only immune exposure information available for the cohort was CMV serostatus. Several of the top co-occurrence clusters appeared to be linked to parvovirus B19, influenza, CMV and Epstein-Barr virus, according to a later analysis. Most CMV-associated TCR beta chains appeared to be HLA-restricted in a later analysis, and the HLA associations seemed to be driven largely by CMV exposure. Correlated functional status among segregating V segments might reflect linkage disequilibrium, but an unknown experimental factor could not be ruled out. Because counts were too low, about 18 rarely observed V segments, including chromosome 9 orphons, were excluded from the earlier analysis of around 640 of the donors. In an earlier analysis of about 600 of the donors, most TCR beta V segments appeared in productive rearrangements about 90% or about 30% of the time, broadly matching IMGT annotations. The sequencing pipeline was judged likely to have produced a cluster of highly shared sequence variants as a technical artifact. A later analysis found that TCR association rates varied across HLA loci, with DRB1 alleles showing the most associated TCRs and HLA-C alleles the fewest. A further reported finding was that TCR beta sequences accurately predicted the HLA-A and HLA-B alleles for most subjects in the first cohort. Cytomegalovirus status was reported to be diagnosed by the classifier with high specificity and sensitivity in both the original and validation cohorts. A later genetic analysis reported fewer N-insertions in productive TCRs among donors in an Asian-associated ancestry cluster than the roughly 620-donor mean. In vitro tests confirmed that a few of the cytomegalovirus-associated TCR beta chains recognize cytomegalovirus antigens. Compared with equally common non-associated chains, HLA-associated TCR beta chains in a later analysis were more clonally expanded and had lower generation probabilities. Some IMGT-functional V segments, including TRBV6-2 and TRBV6-3, could not be distinguished by the 87-base-pair reads and were therefore excluded. Specific HLA alleles were associated with around 18,000 TCR beta sequences at a false discovery rate of 0.05 in a later analysis. In the study, about 150 TCR beta chains were listed as associated with cytomegalovirus. An association between a missense DCLRE1C variant and V-gene and J-gene trimming of TCR beta chains was found in a later genetic analysis and replicated in an independent cohort.

The cohort comprised approximately 700 healthy bone marrow donors. At the time of sampling, all cohort members were nominally healthy, though unrecorded immune exposures were likely present. The donor tested CMV seronegative, placing the donor among the 352 seronegative members of the cohort. Every donor gave a peripheral blood sample, and the peripheral blood mononuclear cells from that sample were used for TCR beta sequencing. Genomic DNA extraction from the blood cell samples was performed with the Qiagen DNeasy Blood Extraction Kit. Per the germline V gene, SGHRS is the CDR1 and YFSETQ is the CDR2. V gives up 0 bases and J gives up 2 bases, and the segment between their germline ends measures 6 bases. The CDR3 spans 13 residues, from the cysteine through the phenylalanine. The kept DNA is CDR3 alone, 39 bases in frame from the first base.

This TCR came from a man aged 40-55 years in good health and CMV-seronegative. This chain joins TRBV5-1 to TRBJ2-7; confidence is insufficient to name the D gene. The sample was PBMCs. The nucleotides are TGCGCCAGCAGCTTGGACGGAGCCTACGAGCAGTACTTC. This sequence encodes CASSLDGAYEQYF.